This T cell receptor beta chain was recovered during a study of cytomegalovirus exposure and HLA in healthy donors. CDR1 and CDR2 from the germline V gene are SGHVS and FQNEAQ. The CDR3 runs to 17 residues. The germline V and J ends were trimmed by 1 base and 0 bases, with 13 bases remaining between them. Comment on this clone: Antigen unknown.

Points from the study as a whole: Among TCR beta chains, those listed as cytomegalovirus-associated numbered over 150. Later on, analysis showed that most CMV-associated TCR beta chains appeared to be HLA-restricted.

Primers for the PCR totalled 60 Vbeta and 13 Jbeta. The authors' processing: Unique TCR beta chains totaled 65 million to 95 million in a later count, with around 11 million of them shared. Repertoires were generated with immunoSEQ multiplex PCR, while TCRdb's copy carries only in-frame clones and drops some. D and trimming were read from the DNA, whereas the V and J calls and clone size are those reported in that table. The data contain more than 110,000 clones, 80% of them singletons. The sequencing sample was made of PBMCs. The TCR originated in a male donor in good health and CMV-seronegative. The J gene is TRBJ2-4, the V gene TRBV7-8; maybe TRBD2 (7 bases). The CDR3 sequence: CASSLVSGGLAKNIQYF. CDR3 sequence (DNA): TGTGCCAGCAGCTTAGTCTCGGGGGGCCTAGCCAAAAACATTCAGTACTTC.